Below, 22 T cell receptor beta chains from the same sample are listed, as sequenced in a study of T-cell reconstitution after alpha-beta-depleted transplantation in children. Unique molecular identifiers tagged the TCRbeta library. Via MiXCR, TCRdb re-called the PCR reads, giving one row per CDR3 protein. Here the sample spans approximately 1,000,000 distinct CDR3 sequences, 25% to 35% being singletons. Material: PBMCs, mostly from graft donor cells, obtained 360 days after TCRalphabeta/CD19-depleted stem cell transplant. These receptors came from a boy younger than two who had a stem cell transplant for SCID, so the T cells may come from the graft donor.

The CDR3 sequence is CASSSTTEKNEKLFF. CDR3 in DNA: TGTGCCAGCAGCTCGACGACGGAAAAGAATGAAAAACTGTTTTTT. The chain recombines TRBV11-2 with TRBJ1-4, with no clear D. Germline CDR1 SGHAT, CDR2 FQNNGV. V was shortened by 4 bases and J by 5 bases, with 14 bases between the two germline ends. The CDR3 spans 15 residues.

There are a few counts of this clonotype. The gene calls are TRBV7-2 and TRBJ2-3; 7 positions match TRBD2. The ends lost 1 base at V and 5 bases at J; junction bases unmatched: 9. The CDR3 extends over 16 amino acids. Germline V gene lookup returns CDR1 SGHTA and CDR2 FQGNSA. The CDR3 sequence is CASSLVAGVGRDTQYF. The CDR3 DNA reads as TGTGCCAGCAGCTTAGTTGCGGGGGTGGGGAGAGATACGCAGTATTTT.

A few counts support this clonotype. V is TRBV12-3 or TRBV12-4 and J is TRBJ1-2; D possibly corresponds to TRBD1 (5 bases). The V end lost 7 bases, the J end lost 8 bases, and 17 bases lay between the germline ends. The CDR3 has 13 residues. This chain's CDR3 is CASTGAAGGGYTF. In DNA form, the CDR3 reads TGTGCCAGCACTGGGGCGGCCGGAGGCGGCTACACCTTC.

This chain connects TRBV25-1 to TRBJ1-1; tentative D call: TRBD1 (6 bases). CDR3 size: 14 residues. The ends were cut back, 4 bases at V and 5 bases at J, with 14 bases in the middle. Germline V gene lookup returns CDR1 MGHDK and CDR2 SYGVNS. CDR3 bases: TGTGCCAGCAGTGGGGCAGGGGATGGTACTGAAGCTTTCTTT. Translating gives CASSGAGDGTEAFF.

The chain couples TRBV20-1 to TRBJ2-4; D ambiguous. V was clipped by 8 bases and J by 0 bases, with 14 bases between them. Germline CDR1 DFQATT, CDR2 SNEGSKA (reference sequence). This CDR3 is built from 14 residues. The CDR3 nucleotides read TGCAGTTCTCCCCACAAGCTAGCCAAAAACATTCAGTACTTC. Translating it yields CSSPHKLAKNIQYF.

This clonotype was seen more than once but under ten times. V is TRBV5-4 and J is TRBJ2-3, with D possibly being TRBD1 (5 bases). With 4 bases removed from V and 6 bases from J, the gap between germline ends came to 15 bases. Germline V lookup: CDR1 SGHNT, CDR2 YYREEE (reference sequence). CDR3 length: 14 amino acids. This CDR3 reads CASSADPRDDTQYF. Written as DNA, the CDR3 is TGTGCCAGCAGCGCCGACCCCAGGGATGATACGCAGTATTTT.

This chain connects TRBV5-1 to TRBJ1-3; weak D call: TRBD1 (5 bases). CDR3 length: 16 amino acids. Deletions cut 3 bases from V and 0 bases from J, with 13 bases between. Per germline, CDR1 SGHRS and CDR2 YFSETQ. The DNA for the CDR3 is TGCGCCAGCAGCTCTGGGGCAGCCTCCTCTGGAAACACCATATATTTT. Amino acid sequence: CASSSGAASSGNTIYF.

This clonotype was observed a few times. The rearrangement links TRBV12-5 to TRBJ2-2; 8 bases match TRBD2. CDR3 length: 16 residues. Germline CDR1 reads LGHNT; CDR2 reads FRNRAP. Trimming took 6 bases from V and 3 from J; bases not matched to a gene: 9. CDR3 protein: CASGPPRGGDTGELFF. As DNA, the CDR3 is TGTGCTAGTGGCCCCCCCCGGGGGGGGGACACCGGGGAGCTGTTTTTT.

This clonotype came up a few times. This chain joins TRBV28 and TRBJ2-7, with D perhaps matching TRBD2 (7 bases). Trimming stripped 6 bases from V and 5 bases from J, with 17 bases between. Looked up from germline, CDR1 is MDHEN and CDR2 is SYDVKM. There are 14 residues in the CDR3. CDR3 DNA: TGTGCCAGCAGGTCTAGCGGAGGGGGAAACGAGCAGTACTTC. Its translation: CASRSSGGGNEQYF.

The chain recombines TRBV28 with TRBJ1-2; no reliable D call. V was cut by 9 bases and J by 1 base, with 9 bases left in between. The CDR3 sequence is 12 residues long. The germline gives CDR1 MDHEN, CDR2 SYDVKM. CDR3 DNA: TGTGCCAGTGCGGAGGGTAACTATGGCTACACCTTC. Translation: CASAEGNYGYTF.

This chain's CDR3 is CASSLVGAPNTEAFF. The CDR3 DNA sequence: TGTGCCAGCAGTTTAGTGGGGGCCCCGAACACTGAAGCTTTCTTT. This chain links TRBV12-3 or TRBV12-4 with TRBJ1-1; D possibly corresponds to TRBD1 (6 bases). The V and J ends lost 1 base and 1 base respectively, with 10 bases between them. The length of the CDR3 is 15 residues.

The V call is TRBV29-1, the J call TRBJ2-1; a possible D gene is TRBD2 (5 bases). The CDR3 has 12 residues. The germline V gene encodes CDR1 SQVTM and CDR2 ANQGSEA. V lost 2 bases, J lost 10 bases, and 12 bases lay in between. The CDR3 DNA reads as TGCAGCGTTGAACTGCCAGGCGGGGAGCAGTTCTTC. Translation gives CSVELPGGEQFF.

The DNA of the CDR3 is TGTGCCAGCAGTGAATGGCCGGGCACTGAAGCTTTCTTT. The encoded protein is CASSEWPGTEAFF. The V gene is TRBV2, the J gene TRBJ1-1; D not resolved. Trimming removed 2 bases at V and 4 bases at J, with 8 bases between. The germline gives CDR1 SNHLY, CDR2 FYNNEI. This CDR3 contains 13 residues.

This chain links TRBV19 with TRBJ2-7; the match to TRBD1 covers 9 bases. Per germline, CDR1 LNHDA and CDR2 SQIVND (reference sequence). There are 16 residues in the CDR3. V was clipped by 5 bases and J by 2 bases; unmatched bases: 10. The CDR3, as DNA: TGTGCCAGTAGTGCCGGCTGGACAGGGGCGACCTACGAGCAGTACTTC. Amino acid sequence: CASSAGWTGATYEQYF.

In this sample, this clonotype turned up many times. CDR3 in amino acids: CASSTSPQTGNNEQFF. For the CDR3, the DNA is TGTGCCAGCAGTACTTCTCCGCAGACAGGGAACAATGAGCAGTTCTTC. This chain connects TRBV12-3 or TRBV12-4 to TRBJ2-1, with 7 bases that match TRBD1. The CDR3 covers 16 residues. The ends lost 5 bases at V and 5 bases at J; junction bases unmatched: 12.

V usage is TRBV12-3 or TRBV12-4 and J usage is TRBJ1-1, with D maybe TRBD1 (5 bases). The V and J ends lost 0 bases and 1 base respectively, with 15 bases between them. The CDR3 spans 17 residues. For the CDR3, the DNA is TGTGCCAGCAGTTTAGCGTTGTGGGGGGAGCCGAACACTGAAGCTTTCTTT. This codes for CASSLALWGEPNTEAFF.

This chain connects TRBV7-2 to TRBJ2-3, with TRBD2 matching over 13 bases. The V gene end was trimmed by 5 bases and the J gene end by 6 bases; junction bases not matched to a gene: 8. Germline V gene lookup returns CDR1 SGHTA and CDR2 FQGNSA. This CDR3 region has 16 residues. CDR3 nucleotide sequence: TGTGCCAGCAGCCAACTAGCGGGGGGGCGTCTTGATACGCAGTATTTT. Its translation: CASSQLAGGRLDTQYF.

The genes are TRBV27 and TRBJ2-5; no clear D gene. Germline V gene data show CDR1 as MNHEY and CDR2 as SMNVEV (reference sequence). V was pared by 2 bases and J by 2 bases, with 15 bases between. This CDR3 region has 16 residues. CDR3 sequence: CASSLGWGRVQETQYF. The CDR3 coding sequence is TGTGCCAGCAGTTTAGGGTGGGGAAGAGTACAAGAGACCCAGTACTTC.

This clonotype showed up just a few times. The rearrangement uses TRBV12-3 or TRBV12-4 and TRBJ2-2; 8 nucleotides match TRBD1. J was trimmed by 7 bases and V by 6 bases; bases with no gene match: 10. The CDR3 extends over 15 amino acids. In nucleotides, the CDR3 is TGTGCCAGCAGGAAAGCAGGGGGCGCGATCGGGGAGCTGTTTTTT. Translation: CASRKAGGAIGELFF.

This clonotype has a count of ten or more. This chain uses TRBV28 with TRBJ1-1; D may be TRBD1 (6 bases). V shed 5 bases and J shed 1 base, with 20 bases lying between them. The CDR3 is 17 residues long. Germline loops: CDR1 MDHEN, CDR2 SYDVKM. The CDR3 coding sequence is TGTGCCAGCAGTCCCCAGGGGTTAAATCCGTGGAACACTGAAGCTTTCTTT. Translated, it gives CASSPQGLNPWNTEAFF. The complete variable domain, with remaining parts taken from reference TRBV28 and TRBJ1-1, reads DVKVTQSSRYLVKRTGEKVFLECVQDMDHENMFWYRQDPGLGLRLIYFSYDVKMKEKGDIPEGYSVSREKKERFSLILESASTNQTSMYLCASSPQGLNPWNTEAFFGQGTRLTVV.

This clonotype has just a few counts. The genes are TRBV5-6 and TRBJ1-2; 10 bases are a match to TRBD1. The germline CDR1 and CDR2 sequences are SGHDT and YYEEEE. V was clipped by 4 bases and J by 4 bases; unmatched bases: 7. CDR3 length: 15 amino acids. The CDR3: CASSRTGGWTYGYTF. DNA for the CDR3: TGTGCCAGCAGCCGGACAGGGGGATGGACCTATGGCTACACCTTC.

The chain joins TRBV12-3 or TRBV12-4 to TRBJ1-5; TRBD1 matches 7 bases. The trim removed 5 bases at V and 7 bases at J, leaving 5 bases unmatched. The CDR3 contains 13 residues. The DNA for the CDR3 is TGTGCCAGCAGTGAGGGGGCGCGGCAGCCCCAGCATTTT. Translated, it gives CASSEGARQPQHF.